This T cell receptor beta chain was recovered during a study of early T cells in non-severe SARS-CoV-2 infection. Study overall: Sequencing of unsorted whole blood was done on bulk RNA, leaving chains unpaired.

Trimming took 11 bases from V and 0 from J; bases not matched to a gene: 14. From germline, CDR1 is MNHEY and CDR2 SVGAGI. The CDR3 runs to 17 residues. Molecules of cDNA were individually given unique molecular identifiers that were attached to them. TCRdb redid the calling of the 5' RACE reads with MiXCR, one entry per CDR3 protein. The table shows over 45,000 distinct CDR3 sequences, with roughly a tenth occurring only once. This clonotype showed up many times. The V call is TRBV6-5, the J call TRBJ2-2, with 8 bases fitting TRBD2. The sequence was collected from an adult who was a healthcare worker with PCR-confirmed SARS-CoV-2 infection or an uninfected control (not recorded which). The sequencing sample was made of whole blood. The CDR3 spells CAGAYQREHANTGELFF. The CDR3 bases are TGTGCCGGAGCATATCAGCGGGAGCATGCGAACACCGGGGAGCTGTTTTTT.